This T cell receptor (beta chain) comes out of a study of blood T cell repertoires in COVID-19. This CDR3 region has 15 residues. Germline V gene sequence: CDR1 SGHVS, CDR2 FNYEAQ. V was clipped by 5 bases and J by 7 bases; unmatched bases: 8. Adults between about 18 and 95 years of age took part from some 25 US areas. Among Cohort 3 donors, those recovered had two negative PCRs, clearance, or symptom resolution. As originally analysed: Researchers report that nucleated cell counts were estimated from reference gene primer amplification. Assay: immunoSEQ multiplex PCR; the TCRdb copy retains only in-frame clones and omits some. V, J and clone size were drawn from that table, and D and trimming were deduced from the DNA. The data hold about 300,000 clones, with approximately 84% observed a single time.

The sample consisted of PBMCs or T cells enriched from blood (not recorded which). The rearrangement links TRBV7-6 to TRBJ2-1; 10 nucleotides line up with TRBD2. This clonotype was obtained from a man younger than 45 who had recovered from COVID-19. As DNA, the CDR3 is TGTGCCAGCAGCCAGCGGGAGGGCCTGGGGAATGAGCAGTTCTTC. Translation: CASSQREGLGNEQFF.